The 25 T cell receptor beta chains below all came from one sample that was sequenced in a study of shared clonotypes between healthy human individuals (dated by TCRdb to 2020 to 2021). The library was obtained by the immunoSEQ multiplex PCR assay. TCRdb re-hosts the immuneACCESS table, in-frame sequences only. Its copies lack some clones; in the studies checked, an unresolved V gene accounts for under half of them, and the cause for the rest is not known. This sample has 85,000 to 100,000 clones in its table, and 60% to 75% of those were observed once. The ten largest clones represent roughly 52% of the sample. The sample comprised memory CD8+ T cells sorted from blood. Explained via the paper, the cell subset or site label denotes: CD45RO+ cells pooled with CCR7-negative TemRA cells. These receptor sequences come from a man younger than 45 in good health.

This clone turned up a few times. The chain couples TRBV11-2 to TRBJ2-2, with unresolved D. This CDR3 has 15 residues. CDR1 SGHAT and CDR2 FQNNGV come from the germline V gene. V shed 1 base and J shed 8 bases, with 14 bases lying between them. The CDR3 region is CASSLVVAPRGELFF. CDR3 coding DNA: TGTGCCAGCAGCTTAGTTGTAGCTCCTCGAGGGGAGCTGTTTTTT.

The rearrangement uses TRBV11-2 and TRBJ2-1; TRBD2 aligns across 14 bases. CDR1 is SGHAT, CDR2 FQNNGV, per germline. Trimming at V came to 0 bases and at J to 3 bases, leaving 4 bases not matched to a gene. The CDR3 has 18 amino acids. CDR3 DNA: TGTGCCAGCAGCTTAGAGGGGACTAGCGGGAGACACTACAATGAGCAGTTCTTC. Its translation: CASSLEGTSGRHYNEQFF.

V usage is TRBV5-5 and J usage is TRBJ2-2; possibly TRBD1 for D (5 bases). CDR3 length equals 16 residues. The germline V and J ends were trimmed by 0 bases and 4 bases, with 13 bases remaining between them. The germline gives CDR1 SGHKS, CDR2 YYEKEE (reference sequence). This CDR3 reads CASSLELQVVTGELFF. CDR3 sequence (DNA): TGTGCCAGCAGCTTGGAACTACAGGTCGTCACCGGGGAGCTGTTTTTT.

The genes are TRBV18 and TRBJ1-1, with a possible D match to TRBD1 (5 bases). CDR1 is KGHSH, CDR2 LQKENI, per germline. Trimming took 4 bases from V and 8 from J, leaving 17 bases between them. CDR3 size: 14 residues. CDR3 DNA: TGTGCCAGCTCACTCGCGGAGCGGAGGGGAGAAGCTTTCTTT. This sequence encodes CASSLAERRGEAFF.

The chain carries TRBV25-1 and TRBJ2-5; D ambiguous. The germline V gene has CDR1 MGHDK and CDR2 SYGVNS. The CDR3 has 11 residues. The V end lost 8 bases, the J end lost 4 bases, and 8 bases lay between the germline ends. The CDR3 DNA reads as TGTGCCAGCCAAGGCCCAGAGACCCAGTACTTC. This encodes CASQGPETQYF.

The chain links TRBV10-3 to TRBJ2-3; 8 bases match TRBD2. After removal of 7 bases from V and 0 bases from J, the junction contained 6 bases not matched to a gene. The CDR3 is made up of 15 amino acids. Germline V lookup: CDR1 ENHRY, CDR2 SYGVKD. This chain's CDR3 is CAITVTSASTDTQYF. For the CDR3, the DNA is TGTGCCATCACCGTGACTAGCGCCAGCACAGATACGCAGTATTTT.

V gene TRBV5-1 combines with J gene TRBJ2-1, with D possibly being TRBD2 (6 bases). Trimming removed 0 bases from V and 6 bases from J, with 13 bases in between. Per germline, CDR1 SGHRS and CDR2 YFSETQ. The length of the CDR3 is 15 residues. Written as DNA, the CDR3 is TGCGCCAGCAGCTTGGGGGTAGCGGATTCCAATGAGCAGTTCTTC. This codes for CASSLGVADSNEQFF. The variable domain in full, with the rest retrieved from reference TRBV5-1 and TRBJ2-1, is KAGVTQTPRYLIKTRGQQVTLSCSPISGHRSVSWYQQTPGQGLQFLFEYFSETQRNKGNFPGRFSGRQFSNSRSEMNVSTLELGDSALYLCASSLGVADSNEQFFGPGTRLTVL.

There are a few counts of this clone. The chain couples TRBV6-5 to TRBJ1-2, with 8 positions matching TRBD1. V was clipped by 8 bases and J by 7 bases; unmatched bases: 9. Germline CDR1 and CDR2: MNHEY and SVGAGI. The CDR3 is made up of 13 amino acids. CDR3 sequence reads: CASSIVTGGGYTF. The CDR3 nucleotides are TGTGCCAGCTCCATCGTAACAGGGGGTGGCTACACCTTC.

The CDR3 nucleotides read TGTGCCAGCTCAGGCGCGGGCCGAAGCTCCTACGAGCAGTACTTC. Translated: CASSGAGRSSYEQYF. The genes are TRBV18 and TRBJ2-7, with D possibly TRBD2 on 5 matching bases. V lost 5 bases and J lost 0, with 14 bases in between. The CDR3 totals 15 residues. The germline V gene has CDR1 KGHSH and CDR2 LQKENI.

This chain links TRBV7-3 with TRBJ2-7, with 7 bases aligning to TRBD1. Germline CDR1 and CDR2: SGHTA and FQGTGA. Trimming removed 4 bases from V and 3 bases from J; junction bases left unmatched: 3. The CDR3 has 13 residues. The CDR3 coding sequence is TGTGCCAGCAGCTCGTACAGGGGCTACGAGCAGTACTTC. Protein product: CASSSYRGYEQYF.

This clone was detected only once. This CDR3 is CASSLGTFTDTQYF. The CDR3 DNA is TGTGCCAGCAGCTTAGGGACCTTCACAGATACGCAGTATTTT. This chain uses TRBV7-9 with TRBJ2-3; D is undetermined. The germline V gene encodes CDR1 SEHNR and CDR2 FQNEAQ (reference sequence). V was trimmed by 1 base and J by 2 bases, leaving 7 bases between them. This CDR3 spans 14 amino acids.

The chain joins TRBV5-4 to TRBJ2-6; D is unresolved. The length of the CDR3 is 14 residues. V lost 7 bases to trimming and J lost 5 bases, with 13 bases between them. Germline values: CDR1 SGHNT, CDR2 YYREEE (reference sequence). The CDR3 DNA reads TGTGCCAGCCTCGCACAAAGTCGGGCCAACGTCCTGACTTTC. This encodes CASLAQSRANVLTF.

The chain uses TRBV7-9 and TRBJ1-2, with 7 positions matching TRBD1. In germline, CDR1 is SEHNR, CDR2 FQNEAQ (reference sequence). The CDR3 consists of 15 residues. The V segment lost 5 bases and the J segment 4 bases; nucleotides outside the gene matches: 10. The CDR3 DNA reads TGTGCCAGCAGCCGTGATACAGGGGTATCCTATGGCTACACCTTC. This translates into CASSRDTGVSYGYTF.

The chain couples TRBV6-6 to TRBJ2-7; D unclear. This CDR3 contains 12 residues. Trimming removed 6 bases at V and 0 bases at J, with 6 bases between. In germline, CDR1 is MNHNY, CDR2 SVGAGI (reference sequence). The CDR3 sequence is CASRASSYEQYF. The CDR3 DNA follows: TGTGCCAGCAGGGCAAGCTCCTACGAGCAGTACTTC.

This clone was observed once. This chain uses TRBV2 with TRBJ2-5, with TRBD2 identical over 8 bases. CDR3 length: 16 residues. CDR1 and CDR2 (germline): SNHLY, FYNNEI. V trimming: 5 bases; J trimming: 1 base; junction bases outside the gene matches: 9. For the CDR3, the DNA is TGTGCCAGCAGTTCCTCACAACTAGCGGTCCAAGAGACCCAGTACTTC. Its translation: CASSSSQLAVQETQYF.

The J gene is TRBJ2-3, the V gene TRBV11-2; 9 bases match TRBD2. The CDR3 covers 15 residues. Per germline, CDR1 SGHAT and CDR2 FQNNGV. V trimming: 5 bases; J trimming: 0 bases; junction bases outside the gene matches: 3. The CDR3, as DNA: TGTGCCAGCAGCCAAACTAGCGGGAGCACAGATACGCAGTATTTT. It yields the protein CASSQTSGSTDTQYF. Variable domain in full (rest from reference TRBV11-2 and TRBJ2-3): EAGVAQSPRYKIIEKRQSVAFWCNPISGHATLYWYQQILGQGPKLLIQFQNNGVVDDSQLPKDRFSAERLKGVDSTLKIQPAKLEDSAVYLCASSQTSGSTDTQYFGPGTRLTVL.

The chain links TRBV9 to TRBJ1-2; 8 bases fit TRBD1. CDR3 size: 15 residues. Per the germline V gene, CDR1 is SGDLS and CDR2 is YYNGEE. The junction had 8 bases not matched to a gene; V was cut back by 4 bases and J by 3 bases. The CDR3, as DNA: TGTGCCAGCAGCCAGGGGGCCCAGGGGCACTATGGCTACACCTTC. Protein: CASSQGAQGHYGYTF.

About this clone itself: This may come from a read error, since a much larger clone is one base off. Other DNA sequences in this specimen translate into the identical CDR3. The V call is TRBV28, the J call TRBJ2-7, with unresolved D. Germline values: CDR1 MDHEN, CDR2 SYDVKM. The CDR3 covers 13 residues. The V end lost 2 bases, the J end lost 10 bases, and 15 bases lay between the germline ends. The CDR3: CASSLGITAEQYF. The CDR3 region has the DNA TGTGCCAGCAGTTTAGGGATCACGGCCGAACAGTACTTC. Supplemented by reference TRBV28 and TRBJ2-7, the full variable domain reads DVKVTQSSRYLVKRTGEKVFLECVQDMDHENMFWYRQDPGLGLRLIYFSYDVKMKEKGDIPEGYSVSREKKERFSLILESASTNQTSMYLCASSLGITAEQYFGPGTRLTVT.

This sequence joins TRBV6-5 and TRBJ1-2, with D unresolved. Germline V gene data show CDR1 as MNHEY and CDR2 as SVGAGI. The CDR3 is made up of 12 amino acids. The V gene lost 10 bases and the J gene lost 7 bases, with 16 bases spanning the gap. The CDR3 loop reads CAIRADPSGYTF. In DNA form, the CDR3 reads TGTGCCATTCGAGCGGACCCCAGTGGCTACACCTTC.

This clone was recorded many times. This chain links TRBV4-3 with TRBJ2-7; 9 nucleotides align to TRBD1. There are 16 residues in the CDR3. Germline V gene data show CDR1 as LGHNA and CDR2 as YSLEER. V shed 0 bases, J shed 3 bases, and the junction held 6 bases outside the gene matches. The CDR3 region is CASSQDLGTGIYEQYF. The CDR3 nucleotides are TGCGCCAGCAGCCAAGATCTTGGGACAGGGATCTACGAGCAGTACTTC.

This chain connects TRBV6-1 to TRBJ2-7; D remains ambiguous. The CDR3 contains 14 residues. The germline gives CDR1 MNHNS, CDR2 SASEGT. The V gene lost 2 bases and the J gene lost 0 bases, with 8 bases spanning the gap. Here the CDR3 DNA reads TGTGCCAGCAGTGAACGATACAGCTCCTACGAGCAGTACTTC. Its protein is CASSERYSSYEQYF.

This chain links TRBV28 with TRBJ2-3; D ambiguous. Looked up from germline, CDR1 is MDHEN and CDR2 is SYDVKM. CDR3 length: 15 residues. The V gene lost 2 bases and the J gene lost 0 bases, with 9 bases spanning the gap. The CDR3 protein is CASSLDASSTDTQYF. The CDR3 DNA is TGTGCCAGCAGTTTAGACGCCTCTAGCACAGATACGCAGTATTTT. The variable domain in full, with the rest retrieved from reference TRBV28 and TRBJ2-3, is DVKVTQSSRYLVKRTGEKVFLECVQDMDHENMFWYRQDPGLGLRLIYFSYDVKMKEKGDIPEGYSVSREKKERFSLILESASTNQTSMYLCASSLDASSTDTQYFGPGTRLTVL.

As concerns this clone: Possible read error: a much larger clone is one base away. This sequence joins TRBV5-1 and TRBJ2-2; possibly TRBD2 for D (5 bases). Germline CDR1 reads SGHRS; CDR2 reads YFSETQ. V was shortened by 5 bases and J by 5 bases, with 13 bases between the two germline ends. This CDR3 contains 14 residues. The CDR3 sequence: CASREAPGTGELFF. CDR3 sequence (DNA): TGCGCCAGCAGAGAGGCTCCGGGAACCGGGGAGCTGTTTTTT.

This clone was seen more than once but under ten times. The CDR3, as DNA: TGCGCCAGCAGCCAAGATATGCCCGCAGCGGGAGCTTTAAGCTCCGAGCAGTACTTC. Residues: CASSQDMPAAGALSSEQYF. The chain is built from TRBV4-3 and TRBJ2-7, with TRBD2 matching over 8 bases. There are 19 residues in the CDR3. Germline V CDR1 and CDR2: LGHNA, YSLEER. J lost 6 bases, V lost 0 bases, and 19 bases had no gene match.

V gene TRBV2 combines with J gene TRBJ2-7; no reliable D call. Trimming removed 2 bases at V and 2 bases at J, with 7 bases between. Germline-derived CDR1 and CDR2 are SNHLY and FYNNEI. The CDR3 length is 13 residues. The CDR3 DNA follows: TGTGCCAGCAGTGAATGGTGGGCCTACGAGCAGTACTTC. Protein sequence: CASSEWWAYEQYF.